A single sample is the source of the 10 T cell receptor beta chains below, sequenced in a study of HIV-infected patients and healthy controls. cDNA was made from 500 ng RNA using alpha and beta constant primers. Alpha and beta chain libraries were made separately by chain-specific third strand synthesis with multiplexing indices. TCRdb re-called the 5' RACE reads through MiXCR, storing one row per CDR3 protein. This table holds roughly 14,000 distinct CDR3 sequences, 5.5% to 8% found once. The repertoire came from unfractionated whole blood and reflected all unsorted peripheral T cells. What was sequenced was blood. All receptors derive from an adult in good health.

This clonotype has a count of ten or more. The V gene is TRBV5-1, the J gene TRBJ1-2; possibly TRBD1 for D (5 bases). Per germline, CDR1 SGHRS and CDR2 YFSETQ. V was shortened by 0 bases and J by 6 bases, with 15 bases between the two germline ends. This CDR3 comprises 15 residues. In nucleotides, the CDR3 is TGCGCCAGCAGCTTGGATCCGGGGACCCATGATGGCTACACCTTC. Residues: CASSLDPGTHDGYTF.

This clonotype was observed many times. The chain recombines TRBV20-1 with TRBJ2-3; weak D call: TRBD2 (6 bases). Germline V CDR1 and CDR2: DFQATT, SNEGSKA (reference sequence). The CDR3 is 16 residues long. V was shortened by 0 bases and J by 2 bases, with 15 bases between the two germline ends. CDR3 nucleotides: TGCAGTGCTAGAGATCCCTCTGCGGGACCCACAGATACGCAGTATTTT. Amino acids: CSARDPSAGPTDTQYF.

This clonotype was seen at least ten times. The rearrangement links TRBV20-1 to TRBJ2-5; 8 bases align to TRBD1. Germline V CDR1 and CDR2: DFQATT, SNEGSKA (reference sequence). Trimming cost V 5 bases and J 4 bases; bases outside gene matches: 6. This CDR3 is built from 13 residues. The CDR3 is CSAPRTGTETQYF. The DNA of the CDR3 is TGCAGTGCTCCCCGGACAGGGACAGAGACCCAGTACTTC.

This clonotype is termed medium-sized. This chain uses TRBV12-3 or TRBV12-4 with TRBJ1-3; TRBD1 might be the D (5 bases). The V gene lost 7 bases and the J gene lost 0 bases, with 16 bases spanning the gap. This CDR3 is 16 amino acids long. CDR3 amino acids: CASILEGRPSGNTIYF. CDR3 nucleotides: TGTGCCAGCATCCTTGAGGGACGGCCCTCTGGAAACACCATATATTTT.

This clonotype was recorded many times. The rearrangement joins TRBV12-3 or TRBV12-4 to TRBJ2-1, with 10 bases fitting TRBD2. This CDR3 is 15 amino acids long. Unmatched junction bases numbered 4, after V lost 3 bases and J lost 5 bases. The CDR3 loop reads CASSFTSGANNEQFF. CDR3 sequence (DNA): TGTGCCAGCAGTTTCACTAGCGGGGCCAACAATGAGCAGTTCTTC.

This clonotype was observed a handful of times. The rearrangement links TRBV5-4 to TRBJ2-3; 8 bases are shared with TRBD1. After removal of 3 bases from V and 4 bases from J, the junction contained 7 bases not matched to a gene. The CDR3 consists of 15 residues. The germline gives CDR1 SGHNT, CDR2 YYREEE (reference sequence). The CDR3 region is CASSSRDRTADTQYF. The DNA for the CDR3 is TGTGCCAGCAGCTCCAGGGACAGGACTGCAGATACGCAGTATTTT.

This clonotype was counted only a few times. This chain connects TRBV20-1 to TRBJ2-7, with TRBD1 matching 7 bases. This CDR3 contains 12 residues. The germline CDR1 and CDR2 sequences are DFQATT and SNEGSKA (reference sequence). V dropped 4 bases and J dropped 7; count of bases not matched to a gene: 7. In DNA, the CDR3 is TGCAGTGCTAAAACAGGGGTTCGGGAGCAGTACTTC. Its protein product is CSAKTGVREQYF.

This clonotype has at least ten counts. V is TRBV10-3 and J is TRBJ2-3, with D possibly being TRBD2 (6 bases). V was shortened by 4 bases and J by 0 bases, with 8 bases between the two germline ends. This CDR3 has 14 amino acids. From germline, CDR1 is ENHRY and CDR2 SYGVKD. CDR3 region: CAISAGTSTDTQYF. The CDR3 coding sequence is TGTGCCATCAGTGCAGGGACTAGCACAGATACGCAGTATTTT.

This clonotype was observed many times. The CDR3 region has the DNA TGTGCCAGCAGACCAACCGGGACTCTCTTGAATGAGCAGTTCTTC. Protein sequence: CASRPTGTLLNEQFF. The chain links TRBV27 to TRBJ2-1, with a weak D call TRBD2 (6 bases). The CDR3 loop spans 15 amino acids. CDR1 and CDR2 from the germline V gene are MNHEY and SMNVEV (reference sequence). The V gene lost 6 bases and the J gene lost 7 bases, with 19 bases spanning the gap.

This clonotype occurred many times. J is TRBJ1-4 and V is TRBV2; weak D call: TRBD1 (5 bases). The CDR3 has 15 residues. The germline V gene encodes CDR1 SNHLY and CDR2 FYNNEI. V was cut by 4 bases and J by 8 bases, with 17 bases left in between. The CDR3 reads CASSVQGNGWEKLFF. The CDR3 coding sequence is TGTGCCAGCAGTGTCCAGGGAAACGGATGGGAAAAACTGTTTTTT.